This TCR beta chain appears in the sequencing data of a study of type 1 regulatory T cells. Overall study results and limits: Type 1 regulatory T cells had a more restricted TCR repertoire than non-type 1 regulatory T cells.

In TCRdb, the reads were re-called with MiXCR into one record per CDR3 protein. This table has about 71,000 distinct CDR3 sequences, around 21% appearing once. Remarks on this clonotype: Its antigen remains unknown.

The TCR was taken from a human donor in good health. The sample comprised cultured type 1 regulatory T (Tr1) cells, either the whole culture or a sorted fraction (not recorded which).

This CDR3 is CASSGSTSGRKETQYF. The CDR3 DNA reads TGCGCCAGCAGCGGATCGACTAGCGGGAGGAAAGAGACCCAGTACTTC. This chain connects TRBV5-1 to TRBJ2-5; 13 bases map to TRBD2. Germline V gene data show CDR1 as SGHRS and CDR2 as YFSETQ. The CDR3 sequence is 16 residues long. V gave up 4 bases and J gave up 3 bases; unmatched junction bases: 6.